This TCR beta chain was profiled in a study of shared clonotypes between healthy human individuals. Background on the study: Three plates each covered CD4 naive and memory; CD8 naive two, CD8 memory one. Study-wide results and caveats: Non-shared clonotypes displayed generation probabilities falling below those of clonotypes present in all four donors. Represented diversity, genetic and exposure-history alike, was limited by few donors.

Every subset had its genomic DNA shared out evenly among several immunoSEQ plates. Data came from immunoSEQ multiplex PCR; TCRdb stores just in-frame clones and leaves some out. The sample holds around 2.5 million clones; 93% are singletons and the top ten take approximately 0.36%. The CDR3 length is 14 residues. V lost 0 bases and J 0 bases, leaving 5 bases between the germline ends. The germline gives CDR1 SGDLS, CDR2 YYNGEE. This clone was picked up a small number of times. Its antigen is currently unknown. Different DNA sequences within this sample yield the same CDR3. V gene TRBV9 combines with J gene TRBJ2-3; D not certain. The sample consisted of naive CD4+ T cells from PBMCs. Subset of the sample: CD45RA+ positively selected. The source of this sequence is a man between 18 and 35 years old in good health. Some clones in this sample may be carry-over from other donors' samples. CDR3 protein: CASSVGGSTDTQYF. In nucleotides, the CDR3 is TGTGCCAGCAGCGTAGGGGGAAGCACAGATACGCAGTATTTT.